This T cell receptor (beta chain) was captured by sequencing in a study of neurological immune-mediated disorders. Broader study findings: Expanded clones shared no CDR3 amino acid sequences across subjects, suggesting private repertoires in all groups.

V was shortened by 8 bases and J by 1 base, with 18 bases between the two germline ends. CDR1 is MNHEY, CDR2 SVGAGI, per germline. The CDR3 is 15 amino acids. 5'RACE with 10-nucleotide random UMIs generated the cDNA. A single record per CDR3 protein comes from TCRdb applying MiXCR to the 5' RACE reads. This table has about 70,000 distinct CDR3 sequences, approximately 4.6% appearing once. The table lists this clonotype with many counts. Its antigen is not identified. The source is a woman in her 70s with multiple sclerosis. Source material: PBMCs. This chain uses TRBV6-5 with TRBJ2-7; tentative D call: TRBD2 (5 bases). The CDR3 nucleotides are TGTGCCAGCTCCCCGGCCCCCCCGGGGTCCTACGAGCAGTACTTC. Translation gives CASSPAPPGSYEQYF.